These T cell receptor beta chains were read from a single sample in a study of blood T cell repertoires in COVID-19. The assay was immunoSEQ multiplex PCR, and TCRdb's table has in-frame clones only and misses some. Among approximately 230,000 clones, roughly 84% were seen once, and the ten largest hold under 2.5%. The sequenced sample consisted of peripheral blood. The origin of the receptors is a middle-aged woman who had recovered from COVID-19. The CDR3 runs from the conserved cysteine through the conserved F or W. A D gene is named only where the DNA matches it firmly. Clone size, where shown, is once, few, many, or a class for clones that have expanded.

j_call | cdr3_length | v_call | d_call | clone_size | cdr3_nt | cdr3_aa
TRBJ1-2 | 14 | TRBV11-2 | . | . | TGTGCCAGCAGCTTGTTGAACTCTAACTATGGCTACACCTTC | CASSLLNSNYGYTF
TRBJ2-1 | 14 | TRBV28 | TRBD1 | . | TGTGCCACCCGGGGACAGGAGCGGGTCGATGAGCAGTTCTTC | CATRGQERVDEQFF
TRBJ1-6 | 13 | TRBV12-3/TRBV12-4 | . | . | TGTGCCAGCAGTTTGTTTCCTCCTTCCCCCCTCCACTTT | CASSLFPPSPLHF
TRBJ1-2 | 13 | TRBV6-2/TRBV6-3 | . | . | TGTGCCAGCAGTTACTTCCAGGGGTCTGGCTACACCTTC | CASSYFQGSGYTF
TRBJ1-5 | 16 | TRBV10-3 | . | . | TGTGCCATCAGTGAGGGAGGAAAGGGTGGCAATCAGCCCCAGCATTTT | CAISEGGKGGNQPQHF
TRBJ2-7 | 14 | TRBV9 | TRBD1 | . | TGTGCCAGCAGCGCCACAGGGGGCGGATACGAGCAGTACTTC | CASSATGGGYEQYF
TRBJ2-1 | 18 | TRBV7-8 | TRBD1 | . | TGTGCCAGCAGCTTCCTCGGACAGGGAGAAGGCCCGGTCAATGAGCAGTTCTTC | CASSFLGQGEGPVNEQFF
TRBJ2-2 | 14 | TRBV30 | . | . | TGTGCCTGGAGTGTACTAGGCGGGACCGGGGAGCTGTTTTTT | CAWSVLGGTGELFF
TRBJ2-7 | 14 | TRBV23-1 | . | . | TGCGCCAGCACCCCGGGTCTAAGCTCCTACGAGCAGTACTTC | CASTPGLSSYEQYF
TRBJ2-7 | 14 | TRBV5-4 | . | . | TGTGCCAGCAGCTTGATGGCAAGATTAAGCGAGCAGTACTTC | CASSLMARLSEQYF
TRBJ2-7 | 14 | TRBV5-1 | TRBD1 | . | TGCGCCAGCAGTAGTAGGACAGGGGGCTACGAGCAGTACTTC | CASSSRTGGYEQYF
TRBJ2-3 | 16 | TRBV30 | . | . | TGTGCCTGGAGTGTCCTTCGGACAGCCAGCACAGATACGCAGTATTTT | CAWSVLRTASTDTQYF
TRBJ1-5 | 15 | TRBV19 | . | . | TGTGCCAGTAGTATGGCAGGGTATGGCAATCAGCCCCAGCATTTT | CASSMAGYGNQPQHF
TRBJ2-3 | 14 | TRBV12-5 | TRBD2 | . | TGTGCTAGTGGTCTAGCGGGGTGGACAGATACGCAGTATTTT | CASGLAGWTDTQYF
TRBJ2-2 | 17 | TRBV4-1 | TRBD1 | . | TGCGCCAGCAGCCGGGGAGACAGGGCTTTTTTTGCCGGGGAGCTGTTTTTT | CASSRGDRAFFAGELFF
TRBJ1-6 | 16 | TRBV28 | . | . | TGTGCCAGCAGTTTTCGTACAGGGACACGGAATTCACCCCTCCACTTT | CASSFRTGTRNSPLHF
TRBJ1-2 | 14 | TRBV11-3 | TRBD1 | once | TGTGCCAGCACTAAGACAGGGGCGAGTCATGGCTACACCTTC | CASTKTGASHGYTF